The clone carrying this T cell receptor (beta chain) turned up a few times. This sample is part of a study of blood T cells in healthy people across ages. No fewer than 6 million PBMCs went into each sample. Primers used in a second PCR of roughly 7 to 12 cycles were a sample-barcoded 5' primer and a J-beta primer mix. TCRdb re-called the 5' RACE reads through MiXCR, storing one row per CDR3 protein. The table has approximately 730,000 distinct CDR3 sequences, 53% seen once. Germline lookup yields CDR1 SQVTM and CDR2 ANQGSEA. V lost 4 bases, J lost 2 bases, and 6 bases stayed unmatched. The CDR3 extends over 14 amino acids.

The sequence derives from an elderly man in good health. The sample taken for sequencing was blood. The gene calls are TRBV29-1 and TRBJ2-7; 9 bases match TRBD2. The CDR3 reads CSVGGSGSPYEQYF. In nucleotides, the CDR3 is TGCAGCGTTGGAGGTAGCGGGAGCCCCTACGAGCAGTACTTC.